The 10 T cell receptor beta chains in this list originate from one sample, sequenced in a study of metastatic and nonmetastatic thyroid tumors. TCRdb re-analyzed the PCR reads through MiXCR. Here the sample spans under 25,000 clones, 22% being singletons. Every patient underwent thyroid surgery untreated. The sequenced sample was adjacent normal tissue. The receptors were sampled from a female donor with papillary thyroid cancer or a benign thyroid nodule (not recorded which). Some clones in this sample may be carry-over from other donors' samples.

This clone came up once. The rearrangement uses TRBV5-1 and TRBJ2-3; 12 bases agree with TRBD2. Germline V CDR1 and CDR2: SGHRS, YFSETQ. The CDR3 is 15 amino acids. V dropped 2 bases and J dropped 5; count of bases not matched to a gene: 3. CDR3 nucleotides: TGCGCCAGCAGCTTAGGGACTAGCGGGTTAGATACGCAGTATTTT. Its translation is CASSLGTSGLDTQYF. Filled out from reference TRBV5-1 and TRBJ2-3, the complete variable domain reads KAGVTQTPRYLIKTRGQQVTLSCSPISGHRSVSWYQQTPGQGLQFLFEYFSETQRNKGNFPGRFSGRQFSNSRSEMNVSTLELGDSALYLCASSLGTSGLDTQYFGPGTRLTVL.

The V call is TRBV10-3, the J call TRBJ2-3; 11 bases are a match to TRBD2. This CDR3 comprises 17 residues. Unmatched junction bases numbered 4, after V lost 2 bases and J lost 0 bases. Germline CDR1 is ENHRY and CDR2 is SYGVKD. The DNA for the CDR3 is TGTGCCATCAGTGAGCTCCGGACTAGCGGGAGCACAGATACGCAGTATTTT. Translating gives CAISELRTSGSTDTQYF.

This clone was counted ten times or more. One base away lies a much larger clone, so this may be a sequencing read error. This sequence joins TRBV3-1 and TRBJ2-3; 8 bases are shared with TRBD2. The CDR3 is 14 residues long. Germline-derived CDR1 and CDR2 are LGHDT and YNNKEL (reference sequence). The CDR3 loop is CASTLAGGTGTQYF. The CDR3 DNA follows: TGTGCCAGCACCCTCGCGGGAGGCACAGGTACGCAGTATTTT.

This clone was observed a handful of times. V usage is TRBV11-3 and J usage is TRBJ2-1; D is uncertain. CDR3 size: 13 residues. Germline V gives CDR1 SGHNT, CDR2 YENEEA. V lost 4 bases, J lost 15 bases, and 19 bases lay in between. The CDR3 region is CASSYTRAGRTFF. The CDR3 bases are TGTGCCAGCAGCTATACAAGGGCAGGTAGGACGTTCTTC.

This clone was counted between two and nine times. At one end, the junction sequence differs from germline, possibly due to a read error. The chain recombines TRBV12-3 or TRBV12-4 with TRBJ2-1, with D perhaps TRBD2 (5 bases). The CDR3 runs 14 residues. CDR3 loop: CASSLFGPGGAGIF. Here the CDR3 DNA reads TGTGCCAGCAGTTTATTTGGACCCGGCGGCGCCGGGATCTTC.

The chain joins TRBV9 to TRBJ2-3, with D perhaps matching TRBD1 (6 bases). The CDR3 runs 15 residues. The V and J ends lost 2 bases and 2 bases respectively, with 12 bases between them. Germline lookup yields CDR1 SGDLS and CDR2 YYNGEE. As DNA, the CDR3 is TGTGCCAGCAGCGTGAGGGACACCTACACAGATACGCAGTATTTT. This encodes CASSVRDTYTDTQYF. The whole variable domain, remainder taken from reference TRBV9 and TRBJ2-3, is DSGVTQTPKHLITATGQRVTLRCSPRSGDLSVYWYQQSLDQGLQFLIQYYNGEERAKGNILERFSAQQFPDLHSELNLSSLELGDSALYFCASSVRDTYTDTQYFGPGTRLTVL.

This clone was observed many times. One base away lies a much larger clone, so this may be a sequencing read error. V usage is TRBV28 and J usage is TRBJ2-1; D may match TRBD1 or TRBD2 (5 bases each). This CDR3 is built from 15 residues. Germline V gene sequence: CDR1 MDHEN, CDR2 SYDVKM. V dropped 5 bases and J dropped 6 bases, with 17 bases sitting between them. The DNA of the CDR3 is TGTGCCAGCAGTCCCCCGGGACCAGCCGCCAATGAGCAGTTCTTC. Translation gives CASSPPGPAANEQFF.

The J gene is TRBJ1-5, the V gene TRBV20-1; 8 bases are shared with TRBD1. CDR3 size: 13 residues. The junction had 4 bases not matched to a gene; V was cut back by 4 bases and J by 5 bases. Germline V CDR1 and CDR2: DFQATT, SNEGSKA (reference sequence). The CDR3 loop is CSANRGMYQPQHF. The CDR3, as DNA: TGCAGTGCTAACAGGGGGATGTATCAGCCCCAGCATTTT.

The V gene is TRBV19, the J gene TRBJ2-3; TRBD1 aligns across 9 bases. The germline V gene encodes CDR1 LNHDA and CDR2 SQIVND (reference sequence). The CDR3 is 15 amino acids. Trimming removed 6 bases from V and 2 bases from J; junction bases left unmatched: 6. The CDR3 spells CASSSDRGSTDTQYF. The CDR3 nucleotides are TGTGCCAGTAGCTCAGACAGGGGGTCCACAGATACGCAGTATTTT.

By frequency in the sample, this clone is medium-sized (0.01 to 0.1%). The chain links TRBV6-2 or TRBV6-3 to TRBJ2-3, with a tentative D call TRBD1 (5 bases). V lost 8 bases, J lost 0 bases, and 12 bases lay in between. The CDR3 totals 14 residues. Per germline, CDR1 MNHEY and CDR2 SVGEGT. The CDR3 region has the DNA TGTGCCAGCGGCAGGGCCTCTAGCACAGATACGCAGTATTTT. This codes for CASGRASSTDTQYF.